This TCR beta chain appears in the sequencing data of a study of T cell repertoires in cytomegalovirus infection. About this clonotype itself: Its target is not known.

Findings and limits, study-wide: Cumulative frequency of public TCR beta families picked out carriers of CMV plus the relevant HLA.

Using its own MiXCR run on the reads, TCRdb lists one record per CDR3 protein. The data contain 740,000 or so distinct CDR3 sequences, 35% to 45% of them seen just once; the ten biggest clones take up about 2.8%. The V gene's germline CDR1 is MDHEN and CDR2 SYDVKM. The germline V and J ends were trimmed by 5 bases and 3 bases, with 23 bases remaining between them. This CDR3 comprises 18 residues. The TCR sequence derives from a human donor in good health (CMV status not recorded). Some clones in this sample may be carry-over from other donors' samples. The sample was PBMCs. V usage is TRBV28 and J usage is TRBJ1-5; possible D gene TRBD1, 5 bases. CDR3 nucleotides: TGTGCCAGCAGTACCAAGACCCGATTCAAACAGGCCAATCAGCCCCAGCATTTT. It translates to CASSTKTRFKQANQPQHF.